A single sample is the source of the 22 T cell receptor beta chains below, sequenced in a study of cytomegalovirus exposure and HLA in healthy donors. The repertoire was sequenced with immunoSEQ multiplex PCR; TCRdb's copy has only in-frame clones and lacks some. The sample includes about 200,000 clones, around 90% of them seen just once. Sequencing was done on a sample of PBMCs. The receptors originated from a woman between 18 and 30 years old in good health and CMV-seropositive.

The CDR3 nucleotides read TGCGCCAGCAGTGCGAGCGGGGGAAACGGAGCCTACGAGCAGTACTTC. This translates into CASSASGGNGAYEQYF. The chain employs TRBV10-2 and TRBJ2-7; 8 nucleotides match TRBD2. This CDR3 region has 16 residues. Trimming took 4 bases from V and 2 from J; bases not matched to a gene: 10. The germline gives CDR1 WSHSY, CDR2 SAAADI.

The chain is built from TRBV28 and TRBJ2-1, with 11 bases fitting TRBD2. CDR1 is MDHEN, CDR2 SYDVKM, per germline. The junction had 7 bases not matched to a gene; V was cut back by 6 bases and J by 6 bases. This CDR3 is built from 15 residues. CDR3 sequence: CASRDPGLAANEQFF. CDR3 DNA: TGTGCCAGCAGAGACCCGGGACTAGCGGCCAATGAGCAGTTCTTC.

The rearrangement uses TRBV7-8 and TRBJ2-3, with D perhaps TRBD2 (5 bases). V gave up 4 bases and J gave up 2 bases, with 16 bases separating them. The CDR3 contains 16 residues. The V gene's germline CDR1 is SGHVS and CDR2 FQNEAQ. The CDR3 bases are TGTGCCAGCAGCTACCGCCGAGGGAGAAACACAGATACGCAGTATTTT. Protein product: CASSYRRGRNTDTQYF.

This CDR3 is CASSIGTSGSQSYEQYF. The CDR3 region has the DNA TGTGCCAGTAGTATCGGGACTAGCGGGAGTCAATCCTACGAGCAGTACTTC. The rearrangement joins TRBV19 to TRBJ2-7, with TRBD2 identical over 14 bases. With V trimmed by 3 bases and J by 1 base, 5 bases remained unmatched. This CDR3 is built from 17 residues. CDR1 and CDR2 (germline): LNHDA, SQIVND (reference sequence). The variable domain in full, with the rest retrieved from reference TRBV19 and TRBJ2-7, is DGGITQSPKYLFRKEGQNVTLSCEQNLNHDAMYWYRQDPGQGLRLIYYSQIVNDFQKGDIAEGYSVSREKKESFPLTVTSAQKNPTAFYLCASSIGTSGSQSYEQYFGPGTRLTVT.

The chain combines TRBV5-4 with TRBJ2-1; no reliable D call. V was shortened by 4 bases and J by 5 bases, with 7 bases between the two germline ends. The CDR3 sequence is 12 residues long. Germline CDR1 SGHNT, CDR2 YYREEE (reference sequence). The CDR3 DNA is TGTGCCAGCAGCCGGTATGACAATGAGCAGTTCTTC. It yields the protein CASSRYDNEQFF.

The chain employs TRBV6-1 and TRBJ1-2, with a possible D match to TRBD1 (6 bases). The CDR3 runs 16 residues. Trimming pared 3 bases from V and 5 bases from J, leaving 19 bases between. Germline V gives CDR1 MNHNS, CDR2 SASEGT. This CDR3 reads CASSEPSGGAIYGYTF. The CDR3 coding sequence is TGTGCCAGCAGTGAGCCGTCGGGGGGGGCGATATATGGCTACACCTTC.

The CDR3: CASRDRGWSTGELFF. The CDR3 DNA reads as TGTGCCAGCAGGGACAGGGGTTGGAGCACCGGGGAGCTGTTTTTT. This chain connects TRBV27 to TRBJ2-2, with 9 bases lining up with TRBD1. Germline V gene sequence: CDR1 MNHEY, CDR2 SMNVEV (reference sequence). The CDR3 runs to 15 residues. V shed 6 bases and J 4 bases; nucleotides not matched to a gene: 6.

This clone has only a few counts. The chain combines TRBV28 with TRBJ2-7; possible D gene TRBD2, 5 bases. The V gene lost 3 bases and the J gene lost 5 bases, with 14 bases spanning the gap. Germline V lookup: CDR1 MDHEN, CDR2 SYDVKM. This CDR3 has 14 residues. CDR3 residues: CASSFPYGVHEQYF. CDR3 in DNA: TGTGCCAGCAGTTTTCCCTACGGGGTCCACGAGCAGTACTTC.

The chain has TRBV6-1 and TRBJ2-7, with TRBD1 as a possible D gene (6 bases). With 5 bases removed from V and 3 bases from J, the gap between germline ends came to 14 bases. The CDR3 runs to 14 residues. CDR1 and CDR2 from the germline V gene are MNHNS and SASEGT. CDR3 protein: CASSNGQQIYEQYF. For the CDR3, the DNA is TGTGCCAGCAGTAACGGACAGCAGATCTACGAGCAGTACTTC.

This chain joins TRBV28 and TRBJ2-7; TRBD2 matches at 8 bases. The CDR3 sequence is 15 residues long. With V trimmed by 5 bases and J by 3 bases, 9 bases remained unmatched. Germline loops: CDR1 MDHEN, CDR2 SYDVKM. The CDR3 DNA sequence: TGTGCCAGCAGTATGCAGCGGGGGTGGGGCTACGAGCAGTACTTC. Its protein product is CASSMQRGWGYEQYF.

The chain combines TRBV13 with TRBJ2-2; D perhaps matches TRBD2 (5 bases). This CDR3 spans 14 amino acids. Trimming pared 1 base from V and 8 bases from J, leaving 11 bases between. In germline, CDR1 is PRHDT, CDR2 FYEKMQ (reference sequence). CDR3 sequence (DNA): TGTGCCAGCAGCTTAGAGCCGGGAACAGGGGAGCTGTTTTTT. This gives the protein CASSLEPGTGELFF.

This chain uses TRBV28 with TRBJ2-7; the D gene is possibly TRBD2 (6 bases). The CDR3 runs 15 residues. Trimming left V 3 bases short and J 2 bases short, with 14 bases between. CDR1 and CDR2 from the germline V gene are MDHEN and SYDVKM. Here the CDR3 reads CASSFRLASTYEQYF. CDR3 bases: TGTGCCAGCAGTTTCCGGCTAGCGAGTACCTACGAGCAGTACTTC.

The genes are TRBV7-9 and TRBJ2-7; 7 nucleotides align to TRBD1. CDR1 and CDR2 (germline): SEHNR, FQNEAQ (reference sequence). The CDR3 has 14 residues. The trim removed 5 bases at V and 3 bases at J, leaving 7 bases unmatched. The CDR3 is CASSLQGQLYEQYF. The CDR3 nucleotides read TGTGCCAGCAGCCTCCAGGGACAGCTCTACGAGCAGTACTTC.

This clone was detected once. The junction departs from germline at one end; a sequencing error may be responsible. The rearrangement links TRBV7-7 to TRBJ2-7; 10 bases map to TRBD1. CDR1 is SSHAT and CDR2 is FNYEAQ in the germline V gene (reference sequence). This CDR3 comprises 15 residues. The CDR3 nucleotides read TGTGCTAGCAGCCCTGGGACAGGGGTCTCCTACGAGCAGTACTTC. Amino acids: CASSPGTGVSYEQYF.

The genes are TRBV5-1 and TRBJ2-7; the match to TRBD2 covers 8 bases. From germline, CDR1 is SGHRS and CDR2 YFSETQ. The CDR3 loop spans 15 amino acids. After removal of 4 bases from V and 4 bases from J, the junction contained 10 bases not matched to a gene. CDR3 protein: CASSPSGRSLYEQYF. The CDR3 DNA reads TGCGCCAGCAGCCCGAGCGGGAGAAGTCTTTACGAGCAGTACTTC.

This clone was counted once. J is TRBJ2-5 and V is TRBV5-1; TRBD1 matches 10 bases. The CDR3 consists of 15 residues. V lost 4 bases and J lost 4; bases outside the gene matches: 7. Germline CDR1 reads SGHRS; CDR2 reads YFSETQ. The CDR3 sequence: CASSTPGQGRETQYF. As DNA, the CDR3 is TGCGCCAGCAGCACCCCGGGACAGGGGAGAGAGACCCAGTACTTC. Using reference TRBV5-1 and TRBJ2-5 for the parts outside the CDR3, the full variable domain is KAGVTQTPRYLIKTRGQQVTLSCSPISGHRSVSWYQQTPGQGLQFLFEYFSETQRNKGNFPGRFSGRQFSNSRSEMNVSTLELGDSALYLCASSTPGQGRETQYFGPGTRLLVL.

The J gene is TRBJ2-7, the V gene TRBV11-1; TRBD2 matches at 7 bases. The CDR3 consists of 14 residues. V shed 4 bases and J 2 bases; nucleotides not matched to a gene: 5. Per the germline V gene, CDR1 is SGHAT and CDR2 is FQDESV (reference sequence). CDR3 residues: CASSYVGTTYEQYF. DNA of the CDR3: TGTGCCAGCAGCTACGTCGGGACTACCTACGAGCAGTACTTC.

The chain employs TRBV5-4 and TRBJ2-7, with 8 bases aligning to TRBD2. Losses at the gene ends were 1 base for V and 6 bases for J; bases not matched to a gene: 3. The germline gives CDR1 SGHNT, CDR2 YYREEE (reference sequence). This CDR3 spans 13 amino acids. Here the CDR3 DNA reads TGTGCCAGCAGCTTGTTGCTAGCGGGCGAGCAGTACTTC. This encodes CASSLLLAGEQYF.

V gene TRBV27 combines with J gene TRBJ2-5; 13 bases are shared with TRBD2. After removal of 5 bases from V and 7 bases from J, the junction contained 7 bases not matched to a gene. This CDR3 comprises 15 residues. Germline V gene data show CDR1 as MNHEY and CDR2 as SMNVEV (reference sequence). For the CDR3, the DNA is TGTGCCAGCAGTCGGAGACTAGCGGGAGGAGGGACCCAGTACTTC. Its protein product is CASSRRLAGGGTQYF.

V and J are TRBV4-1 and TRBJ2-5; TRBD2 matches at 10 bases. Unmatched junction bases numbered 3, after V lost 1 base and J lost 4 bases. CDR1 MGHRA and CDR2 YSYEKL come from the germline V gene. This CDR3 has 15 amino acids. CDR3 loop: CASSQVASGRETQYF. The CDR3 coding sequence is TGCGCCAGCAGCCAAGTGGCTAGCGGGAGAGAGACCCAGTACTTC.

The J gene is TRBJ1-2, the V gene TRBV28, with TRBD1 identical over 7 bases. Germline loops: CDR1 MDHEN, CDR2 SYDVKM. The V and J ends lost 5 bases and 2 bases, in that order; junction bases with no gene match: 5. The CDR3 contains 14 residues. The CDR3 region is CASSDTTGNYGYTF. The CDR3 nucleotides are TGTGCCAGCAGTGATACGACAGGGAACTATGGCTACACCTTC.

This clone was counted a few times. CDR3 protein: CASSAGLAGYEQYF. Written as DNA, the CDR3 is TGTGCCAGCAGTGCAGGACTAGCGGGATACGAGCAGTACTTC. This chain links TRBV27 with TRBJ2-7; 12 bases are shared with TRBD2. The CDR3 consists of 14 residues. Unmatched junction bases numbered 3, after V lost 5 bases and J lost 4 bases. Germline lookup yields CDR1 MNHEY and CDR2 SMNVEV (reference sequence).